The text below deals with one TCR beta chain. The data originate from a study of T cell responses to AZD1222 COVID-19 vaccine. Germline V gene sequence: CDR1 SGHRS, CDR2 YFSETQ. The CDR3 is 12 amino acids. The germline V and J ends were trimmed by 4 bases and 4 bases, with 8 bases remaining between them. TCRdb's copy holds only in-frame clones and misses some; the assay was immunoSEQ multiplex PCR. This sample has over 100,000 clones, with over 85% found just once. Sample: peripheral blood, taken on day 0 of AZD1222 vaccination. This TCR derives from an adult in good health. The J gene is TRBJ2-5, the V gene TRBV5-1; the D call may be TRBD1 or TRBD2 (5 bases each). CDR3 sequence: CASSGTPETQYF. CDR3 DNA sequence: TGCGCCAGCAGCGGGACGCCAGAGACCCAGTACTTC.